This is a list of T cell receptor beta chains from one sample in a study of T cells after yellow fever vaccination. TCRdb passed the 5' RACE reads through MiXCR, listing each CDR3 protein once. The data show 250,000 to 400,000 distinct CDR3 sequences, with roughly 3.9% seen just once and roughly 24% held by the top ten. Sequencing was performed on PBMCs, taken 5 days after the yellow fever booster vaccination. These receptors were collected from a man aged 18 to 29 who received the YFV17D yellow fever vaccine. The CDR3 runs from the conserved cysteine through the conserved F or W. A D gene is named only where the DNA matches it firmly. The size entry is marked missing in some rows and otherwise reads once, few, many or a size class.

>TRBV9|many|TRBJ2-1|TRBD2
TGTGCCAGCAGCGTAGAGGGACTAGCGGTAAGCTCCTACAATGAGCAGTTCTTC
CASSVEGLAVSSYNEQFF
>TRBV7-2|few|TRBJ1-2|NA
TGTGCCAGCAGCTCGTTCCAGGGCGGAGGGAACTATGGCTACACCTTC
CASSSFQGGGNYGYTF
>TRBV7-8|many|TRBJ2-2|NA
TGTGCCAGCAGCTCCTGGGTTAACACCGGGGAGCTGTTTTTT
CASSSWVNTGELFF
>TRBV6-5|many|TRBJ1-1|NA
TGTGCCAGCAGTCGTGTACTTGGAACTGAAGCTTTCTTT
CASSRVLGTEAFF
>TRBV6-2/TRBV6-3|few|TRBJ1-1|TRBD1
TGTGCCAGCAGTTCAGGGACAGCCCAGAACACTGAAGCTTTCTTT
CASSSGTAQNTEAFF
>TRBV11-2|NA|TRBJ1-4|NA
TGTGCCAGCAGCTTAGATCAGGATGAAAAACTGTTTTTT
CASSLDQDEKLFF
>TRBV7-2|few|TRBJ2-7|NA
TGTGCCAGCAGCCAGGTCTACGAGCAGTACTTC
CASSQVYEQYF
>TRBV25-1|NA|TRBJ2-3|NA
TGTGCCAGCAGTGAATCGTTAGGATGGGCAGATACGCAGTATTTT
CASSESLGWADTQYF
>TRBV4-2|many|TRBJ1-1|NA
TGTGCCAGCAGCCAAGGCCATTTGAACACTGAAGCTTTCTTT
CASSQGHLNTEAFF
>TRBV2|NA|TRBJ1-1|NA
TGTGCCAGCAGCCGCGGGACACCAGAAGCTTTCTTT
CASSRGTPEAFF
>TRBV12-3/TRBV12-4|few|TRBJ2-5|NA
TGTGCCAGCACCCCCACAACCCAAGAGACCCAGTACTTC
CASTPTTQETQYF
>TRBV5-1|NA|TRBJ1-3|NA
TGCGCCAGCAGCTTGTTGGGCAGCCGAAGCTCTGGAAACACCATATATTTT
CASSLLGSRSSGNTIYF
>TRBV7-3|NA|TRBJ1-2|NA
TGTGCCAGCAGCCTAGGCTCGGAGGGCGGCTACACCTTC
CASSLGSEGGYTF
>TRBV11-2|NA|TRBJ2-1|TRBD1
TGTGCCAGCAGCGGGGACAGGGATTACGGCGGGAATGAGCAGTTCTTC
CASSGDRDYGGNEQFF
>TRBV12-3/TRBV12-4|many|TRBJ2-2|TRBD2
TGTGCCAGCACCGGGACTACCAAATTGCGGACCGGGGAGCTGTTTTTT
CASTGTTKLRTGELFF
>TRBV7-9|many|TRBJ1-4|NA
TGTGCCAGCACGACTGCAACTAATGAAAAACTGTTTTTT
CASTTATNEKLFF
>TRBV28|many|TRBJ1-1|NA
TGTGCCATCAGGGGCCGTTGGGGAGCTTTCTTT
CAIRGRWGAFF
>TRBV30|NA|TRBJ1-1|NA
TGTGCCTGGAGTGTATTAGGGAGCACTGAAGCTTTCTTT
CAWSVLGSTEAFF
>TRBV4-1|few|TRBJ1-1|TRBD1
TGCGCCAGCAGCCAAGTCGGGACAGGGGGCTGGAGGACTGAAGCTTTCTTT
CASSQVGTGGWRTEAFF
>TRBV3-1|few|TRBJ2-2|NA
TGTGCCAGCAGCCCGAGGGGGATTCCCGGGGAGCTGTTTTTT
CASSPRGIPGELFF
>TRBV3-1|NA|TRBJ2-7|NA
TGTGCCAGCAGCCAAGGGGTATCATCCACCTACGAGCAGTACTTC
CASSQGVSSTYEQYF
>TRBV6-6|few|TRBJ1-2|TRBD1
TGTGCCAGCAGTTACTCACTCACTCGGGACAGGGGGATTTCCTATGGCTACACCTTC
CASSYSLTRDRGISYGYTF
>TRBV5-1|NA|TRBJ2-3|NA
TGCGCCAGCACGCTTGGAAGTCAGACAGATACGCAGTATTTT
CASTLGSQTDTQYF
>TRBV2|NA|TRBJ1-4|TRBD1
TGTGCCAGCCGACAGGGGGCGGGGGAAAAACTGTTTTTT
CASRQGAGEKLFF
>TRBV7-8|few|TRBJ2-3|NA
TGTGCCAGCAGCCCCCGCACAGTCGCCCTCACAGATACGCAGTATTTT
CASSPRTVALTDTQYF
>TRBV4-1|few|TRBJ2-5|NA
TGCGCCAGCAGCCAGGGAATAGGCAGCCAAGAGACCCAGTACTTC
CASSQGIGSQETQYF
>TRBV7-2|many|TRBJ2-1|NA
TGTGCCAGCAGCTTAGCTTGGACTAGGGGGAATGAGCAGTTCTTC
CASSLAWTRGNEQFF
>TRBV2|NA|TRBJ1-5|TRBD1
TGTGCCACCCGAGACAGGGGGGAGCAGCCCCAGCATTTT
CATRDRGEQPQHF
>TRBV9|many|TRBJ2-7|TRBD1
TGTGCCAGGGAAGGGGACAGCTATGGATACTACGAGCAGTACTTC
CAREGDSYGYYEQYF
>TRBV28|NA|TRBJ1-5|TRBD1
TGTGCCACCTACCCCGGACAGGGGGTATATCAGCCCCAGCATTTT
CATYPGQGVYQPQHF
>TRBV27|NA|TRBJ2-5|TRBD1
TGTGCCAGCAGCAAGGGACAGCCTCAAGAGACCCAGTACTTC
CASSKGQPQETQYF
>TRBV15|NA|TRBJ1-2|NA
TGTGCCACCAGCAGAGATCCTATCTATGGCTACACCTTC
CATSRDPIYGYTF
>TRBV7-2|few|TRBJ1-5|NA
TGTGCCAGCAGCTTATTGGGTAGTTGGCAGCCCCAGCATTTT
CASSLLGSWQPQHF